The rows below give T cell receptor beta chains drawn from one sample of a study of T-cell reconstitution after alpha-beta-depleted transplantation in children. TCRdb redid the calling of the PCR reads with MiXCR, one entry per CDR3 protein. Of roughly 570,000 distinct CDR3 sequences in the sample, 27% were seen once. This material consisted of PBMCs, taken before TCRalphabeta/CD19-depleted stem cell transplant. The receptors stem from a boy under three years old with Wiskott-Aldrich syndrome, due to receive a stem cell transplant. Each CDR3 is given with its conserved first and last residue. The order of the fields is CDR3 protein, CDR3 DNA, D gene, V gene, clone size, J gene, CDR3 length. A D gene is named only where the DNA matches it firmly. Clone size appears in some rows only: once, few, many, or a class for an expanded clone.

CASSKGPADADSYNEQFF TGCGCCAGCAGCAAAGGACCCGCTGATGCGGACTCCTACAATGAGCAGTTCTTC - TRBV5-1 - TRBJ2-1 18
CASSRQGASNQPQHF TGTGCCAGCAGTAGACAGGGGGCGAGCAATCAGCCCCAGCATTTT TRBD1 TRBV12-3/TRBV12-4 few TRBJ1-5 15
CATGDGQETQYF TGTGCCACCGGGGACGGACAAGAGACCCAGTACTTC - TRBV10-3 - TRBJ2-5 12
CASSLNPGLPEFF TGTGCCAGCAGTTTAAACCCGGGACTCCCAGAGTTCTTC - TRBV12-3/TRBV12-4 few TRBJ2-1 13
CASSSLQGLAKNIQYF TGTGCCAGCAGCTCCCTACAGGGACTAGCCAAAAACATTCAGTACTTC - TRBV5-6 many TRBJ2-4 16
CSASHRGLETQYF TGCAGTGCTTCACACAGGGGGCTGGAGACCCAGTACTTC TRBD1 TRBV20-1 - TRBJ2-5 13
CASSLIWFGTGTYNEQFF TGCGCCAGCAGCTTGATTTGGTTTGGGACAGGGACCTACAATGAGCAGTTCTTC TRBD1 TRBV5-1 - TRBJ2-1 18
CATSRDRVLTGELFF TGTGCCACCAGCAGAGATCGGGTTTTGACCGGGGAGCTGTTTTTT - TRBV15 - TRBJ2-2 15
CASSSLPTGSTEAFF TGTGCCAGCAGTTCCCTCCCGACAGGGTCCACTGAAGCTTTCTTT TRBD1 TRBV6-5 few TRBJ1-1 15
CASSPEWGRTEAFF TGCGCCAGCAGCCCTGAGTGGGGGCGGACTGAAGCTTTCTTT - TRBV5-1 - TRBJ1-1 14
CASSFQWTRPQYF TGTGCCAGCAGTTTCCAGTGGACTAGACCCCAGTACTTC TRBD2 TRBV12-3/TRBV12-4 - TRBJ2-5 13
CASSLGQRGNQPQHF TGTGCCAGCAGCCTGGGACAGAGAGGAAATCAGCCCCAGCATTTT TRBD1 TRBV12-3/TRBV12-4 few TRBJ1-5 15
CSAPLQGWAYGYTF TGCAGTGCCCCCTTACAGGGGTGGGCCTATGGCTACACCTTC TRBD1 TRBV20-1 few TRBJ1-2 14